These T cell receptor beta chains were read from a single sample in a study of cytomegalovirus exposure and HLA in healthy donors. Measured with immunoSEQ multiplex PCR; TCRdb has only the in-frame clones, and not every one. Among about 200,000 clones listed, 70% to 80% were seen once. Input material: PBMCs. Every receptor here comes from a woman under 40 in good health and CMV-seropositive. Each CDR3 is given with its conserved first and last residue. The order of the fields is D gene, J gene, clone size, V gene, CDR3 DNA, CDR3 protein. D genes are given only for firm matches. The size entry is marked missing in some rows and otherwise reads once, few, many or a size class.

d_gene: .
j_gene: TRBJ2-7
abundance: .
v_gene: TRBV25-1
CDR3nt: TGTGCCAACACCGACCACGTCAGGTACGAGCAGTACTTC
CDR3aa: CANTDHVRYEQYF

d_gene: TRBD1
j_gene: TRBJ1-4
abundance: .
v_gene: TRBV2
CDR3nt: TGTGCCAGCAGACGACAGGGGGCTATTGAAAAACTGTTTTTT
CDR3aa: CASRRQGAIEKLFF

d_gene: TRBD1
j_gene: TRBJ2-7
abundance: .
v_gene: TRBV11-2
CDR3nt: TGTGCCAGCAGCTTCGGTACAGGGGGCTTTTACGAGCAGTACTTC
CDR3aa: CASSFGTGGFYEQYF

d_gene: TRBD2
j_gene: TRBJ2-1
abundance: .
v_gene: TRBV7-8
CDR3nt: TGTGCCAGCAGCTTTCCCCGCGGGAGCTTGAATGAGCAGTTCTTC
CDR3aa: CASSFPRGSLNEQFF

d_gene: TRBD1
j_gene: TRBJ1-4
abundance: .
v_gene: TRBV18
CDR3nt: TGTGCCAGCTCACCTCCGGGACAGGGGGGTGAAAAACTGTTTTTT
CDR3aa: CASSPPGQGGEKLFF

d_gene: TRBD1
j_gene: TRBJ2-1
abundance: .
v_gene: TRBV11-3
CDR3nt: TGTGCCAGCAGCCTCTTCGGACAGGGAAGGAATGAGCAGTTCTTC
CDR3aa: CASSLFGQGRNEQFF

d_gene: .
j_gene: TRBJ1-4
abundance: .
v_gene: TRBV27
CDR3nt: TGTGCCAGCAGTTTATCGTGGCCGAGCGGATTTGAAAAACTGTTTTTT
CDR3aa: CASSLSWPSGFEKLFF

d_gene: .
j_gene: TRBJ2-5
abundance: once
v_gene: TRBV4-3
CDR3nt: TGCGCCAGCAGCCAAGGCCCGGAAGAGACCCAGTACTTC
CDR3aa: CASSQGPEETQYF

d_gene: .
j_gene: TRBJ1-2
abundance: .
v_gene: TRBV6-5
CDR3nt: TGTGCCAGCAGTTACTCGGGCGGGATCTATGGCTACACCTTC
CDR3aa: CASSYSGGIYGYTF

d_gene: TRBD2
j_gene: TRBJ2-1
abundance: few
v_gene: TRBV30
CDR3nt: TGTGCCGTTATGGTAGCGGGAGGTTATGAGCAGTTCTTC
CDR3aa: CAVMVAGGYEQFF

d_gene: TRBD2
j_gene: TRBJ2-7
abundance: .
v_gene: TRBV6-5
CDR3nt: TGTGCCAGCAGTTACCGGACTAGCGGCGGGTCCTACGAGCAGTACTTC
CDR3aa: CASSYRTSGGSYEQYF

d_gene: .
j_gene: TRBJ1-2
abundance: .
v_gene: TRBV30
CDR3nt: TGTGCCTGGAGGACAGGATCGGATGGCTACACCTTC
CDR3aa: CAWRTGSDGYTF

d_gene: TRBD1
j_gene: TRBJ2-7
abundance: once
v_gene: TRBV27
CDR3nt: TGTGCCAGCCATTCGCAGGGGGCCTACGAGCAGTACTTC
CDR3aa: CASHSQGAYEQYF

d_gene: TRBD2
j_gene: TRBJ2-1
abundance: .
v_gene: TRBV5-4
CDR3nt: TGTGCCAGCAGCTTTGCGAGTGGGGGGGGGAATGAGCAGTTCTTC
CDR3aa: CASSFASGGGNEQFF

d_gene: TRBD2
j_gene: TRBJ2-1
abundance: few
v_gene: TRBV27
CDR3nt: TGTGCCAGCAGTTCCAGGACTAGCGGGAGTATGATTGAGCAGTTCTTC
CDR3aa: CASSSRTSGSMIEQFF

d_gene: TRBD2
j_gene: TRBJ2-7
abundance: .
v_gene: TRBV6-5
CDR3nt: TGTGCCAGCAGTGTTATAGGAAGAAGCGGGAGGTACTTC
CDR3aa: CASSVIGRSGRYF

d_gene: .
j_gene: TRBJ2-2
abundance: .
v_gene: TRBV2
CDR3nt: .
CDR3aa: CASHIAGGFGAGELFF